The TCR beta chain described here comes from a study of blood T cells in healthy people across ages. Together with a sample-barcoded 5' primer, a J-beta primer mix was included in a second PCR lasting about 6 to 11 cycles. Carrying 12 random nucleotides, a template-switch adaptor labeled each individual cDNA molecule. Sequencing yielded, for each sample, at least 3 million paired-end reads carrying CDR3. TCRdb re-derived calls from the 5' RACE reads in MiXCR, one entry per CDR3 protein. Among over 1,500,000 distinct CDR3 sequences listed, around half were seen once. This clonotype was seen only a few times. The receptor was derived from a woman aged 35 to 49 in good health. Sequencing was done on a sample of blood.

This chain's CDR3 is CASSWDRRTQETQYF. CDR3 coding DNA: TGTGCCAGCAGTTGGGACCGCCGGACCCAAGAGACCCAGTACTTC. The genes are TRBV2 and TRBJ2-7; perhaps D is TRBD1 or TRBD2 (5 bases each). TRBJ2-5 explains the end of the DNA better; the J call may be wrong. The germline gives CDR1 SNHLY, CDR2 FYNNEI. This CDR3 comprises 15 residues.